The T cell receptor (beta chain) described here comes from a study of T cell responses to AZD1222 COVID-19 vaccine. Profiling relied on immunoSEQ multiplex PCR, and the TCRdb table lists in-frame clones only, not all of them. This table has about 170,000 clones, more than 90% appearing once. Study-wide findings and caveats: Seropositive status at baseline applied to only 5 or 6 AZD1222 recipients.

The CDR3 runs to 15 residues. V was pared by 2 bases and J by 2 bases, with 4 bases of the junction left unmatched. Germline V gives CDR1 SGHNT, CDR2 YYREEE (reference sequence). Note on this clone: The antigen is unknown.

The starting material was peripheral blood, obtained on day 0 of AZD1222 vaccination. This clonotype originated in an adult in good health. The genes are TRBV5-4 and TRBJ1-2, with 9 bases identical to TRBD1. CDR3 sequence reads: CASSFSGTGNYGYTF. The DNA of the CDR3 is TGTGCCAGCAGCTTTTCTGGGACAGGGAACTATGGCTACACCTTC.